This TCR beta chain derives from a study of lymphopenia after photon versus proton radiotherapy. Germline loops: CDR1 SGDLS, CDR2 YYNGEE. CDR3 size: 16 residues. With 2 bases removed from V and 2 bases from J, the gap between germline ends came to 15 bases. Clones were read by immunoSEQ multiplex PCR, and TCRdb kept only the in-frame ones, dropping some. The data hold 55,000 to 85,000 clones, with 85% to 95% observed a single time. The sample in question was peripheral blood, obtained from a patient treated with photon-based radiotherapy. This chain joins TRBV9 and TRBJ2-3; maybe TRBD2 (5 bases). This TCR was sampled from a woman aged 40 to 50 with cholangiocarcinoma. The CDR3 is CASSVANGEITDTQYF. CDR3 nucleotide sequence: TGTGCCAGCAGCGTCGCTAACGGGGAAATCACAGATACGCAGTATTTT.